Shown below are 3 T cell receptor beta chains from a single sample sequenced in a study of blood T cell repertoires in COVID-19. Some clones are missing from TCRdb's copy, which holds only in-frame ones; the method was immunoSEQ multiplex PCR. The repertoire holds approximately 270,000 clones, with around 88% as singletons. The sample comprised peripheral blood. The receptors derive from a man older than 75 with acute or convalescent COVID-19.

The V gene is TRBV10-3, the J gene TRBJ2-5; 10 bases agree with TRBD2. Trimming took 6 bases from V and 1 from J; bases not matched to a gene: 2. CDR1 and CDR2 (germline): ENHRY, SYGVKD. This CDR3 has 14 amino acids. CDR3 in amino acids: CAIRASGGQETQYF. CDR3 nucleotide sequence: TGTGCCATCAGAGCTAGCGGGGGCCAAGAGACCCAGTACTTC.

The CDR3 loop reads CASSPLSNEQFF. The CDR3 DNA is TGTGCCAGCAGCCCCCTCTCCAATGAGCAGTTCTTC. The V call is TRBV7-8, the J call TRBJ2-1; the D is unclear. CDR3 length equals 12 residues. Per germline, CDR1 SGHVS and CDR2 FQNEAQ. V was pared by 5 bases and J by 6 bases, with 8 bases between.

The V gene is TRBV6-2 or TRBV6-3, the J gene TRBJ2-1, with D unclear. There are 14 residues in the CDR3. Germline lookup yields CDR1 MNHEY and CDR2 SVGEGT. V shed 0 bases and J shed 1 base, with 4 bases lying between them. The CDR3 sequence is CASSYSTSYNEQFF. The CDR3 DNA reads TGTGCCAGCAGTTACTCGACTTCCTACAATGAGCAGTTCTTC.